This T cell receptor (beta chain) emerged from a study of shared clonotypes between healthy human individuals. TCRdb keeps only in-frame clones here, not all; method: immunoSEQ multiplex PCR. The sample contains roughly 1 million clones, approximately 78% of which appear only once. In regard to this clone: Other DNA sequences in this sample translate to the same CDR3.

The CDR3 is 11 residues long. Trimming took 4 bases from V and 5 from J, leaving 4 bases between them. Germline loops: CDR1 SNHLY, CDR2 FYNNEI. Nashville, Tennessee was home to all donors, each a Caucasian adult. This clonotype was obtained from a man younger than 30 in good health. Some clones in this sample may be carry-over from other donors' samples. Sequencing input: memory CD4+ T cells from PBMCs. The subset: CD45RA-negative fraction. The chain links TRBV2 to TRBJ2-3; D gene ambiguous. In nucleotides, the CDR3 is TGTGCCAGCAGTGTACAAGATACGCAGTATTTT. Amino acid sequence: CASSVQDTQYF.